This T cell receptor beta chain originates from a study of T cell responses to AZD1222 COVID-19 vaccine. Germline loops: CDR1 LNHDA, CDR2 SQIVND (reference sequence). Trimming at V came to 3 bases and at J to 5 bases, leaving 3 bases not matched to a gene. The CDR3 is 14 amino acids. Study-wide points: Repertoires were collected only later (after the peak T cell response had occurred). At study baseline, merely several AZD1222 recipients were seropositive. Regions left unmutated in variants are reportedly the target of nearly half of spike-specific TCRs.

Pooling was applied to second doses at about 4 or about 12 weeks. TCRdb's copy holds only in-frame clones and misses some; the assay was immunoSEQ multiplex PCR. The sample shows fewer than 90,000 clones, over 75% of them seen only once. As for this clone: The antigen remains undetermined.

The sample consisted of peripheral blood, taken 28 days after the second AZD1222 dose. This receptor was obtained from an adult who received the AZD1222 COVID-19 vaccine. The genes are TRBV19 and TRBJ2-2; 7 bases line up with TRBD1. CDR3 sequence reads: CASSIGTETGELFF. The CDR3 DNA reads TGTGCCAGTAGTATCGGGACAGAGACCGGGGAGCTGTTTTTT.